A selection of T cell receptor beta chains follows, all from one sample in a study of circulating CD8 cells and anti-PD-1 response in melanoma. Each CDR3 protein is one row after TCRdb ran MiXCR on the reads. Among about 990 distinct CDR3 sequences, around 9.4% were seen once, and the ten largest hold roughly 55%. The sequencing here drew on CD8+ T cells from PBMCs, taken at baseline or after one month of anti-PD-1 therapy (not recorded which). The origin of the receptors is a human donor with melanoma. CDR3s include the opening cysteine and the closing phenylalanine or tryptophan. A D gene is named only where the DNA matches it firmly. Size values are once, few and many counts, or a class for expanded clones, and some rows have none.

D gene	clone size	V gene	CDR3 length	J gene	CDR3 DNA	CDR3 protein
-	hyperexpanded	TRBV3-2	21	TRBJ1-1	TGTGCCAGCAGCCACGCAGGGGCATCACAGGGCAACCTCTTATCGAACACTGAAGCTTTCTTT	CASSHAGASQGNLLSNTEAFF
-	medium-sized	TRBV19	14	TRBJ1-6	TGTGCCAGTAGTTTCGGACAGTATAATTCACCCCTCCACTTT	CASSFGQYNSPLHF
TRBD1	few	TRBV19	14	TRBJ2-7	TGTGCCAGTAGTGTAGGACAGGGACCCTACGAGCGGTACTTC	CASSVGQGPYERYF
TRBD1	medium-sized	TRBV20-1	15	TRBJ2-1	TGCAGTGCTAGGCACGACAGGGCCCTATACAATGAGCAGTTCTTC	CSARHDRALYNEQFF
TRBD1	medium-sized	TRBV5-4	14	TRBJ2-2	TGTGCCAGCAGCTCGACAGGGAGCACCGGGGAGCTGTTTTTT	CASSSTGSTGELFF
-	few	TRBV28	13	TRBJ2-1	TGTGCCAGCAGTCCCCGACTACACAATGAGCAGTTCTTC	CASSPRLHNEQFF
TRBD2	medium-sized	TRBV27	14	TRBJ2-4	TGTGCCAGCAGTTTCGGGGGGGCGGGAAACATTCAGTACTTC	CASSFGGAGNIQYF
-	medium-sized	TRBV19	14	TRBJ2-7	TGTGCCAGTAGTGGACGACAGACCCGCTACGAGCAGTACTTC	CASSGRQTRYEQYF
TRBD1	medium-sized	TRBV19	14	TRBJ2-7	TGTGCCAGTAGTTTAACAGGGGGCTCCTACGAGCAGTACTTC	CASSLTGGSYEQYF
TRBD1	medium-sized	TRBV27	15	TRBJ2-3	TGTGCCAGCAGCCCTATGGACAGGGCAATAGATACGCAGTATTTT	CASSPMDRAIDTQYF
-	medium-sized	TRBV25-1	16	TRBJ1-4	TGTGCCAGCAGTGGCTGGTTGGGACCGCTGGGAGAAAAACTGTTTTTT	CASSGWLGPLGEKLFF
-	medium-sized	TRBV19	14	TRBJ1-1	TGTGCCAGTATTGGCACAGGGCTTGGCACTGAAGCTTTCTTT	CASIGTGLGTEAFF
TRBD1	medium-sized	TRBV20-1	16	TRBJ2-7	TGCAGTGCTAGAGGGCTGTCAGGGGGTTTTAACTACGAGCAGTACTTC	CSARGLSGGFNYEQYF
-	medium-sized	TRBV4-3	14	TRBJ1-1	TGCGCCAGCAGCCAAGTTCGGGTTTACACTGAAGCTTTCTTT	CASSQVRVYTEAFF
TRBD2	few	TRBV5-6	17	TRBJ2-2	TGTGCCAGCAGCTCCCAAGGACTAGCGGGGGTGACCGGGGAGCTGTTTTTT	CASSSQGLAGVTGELFF
-	medium-sized	TRBV9	18	TRBJ2-1	TGTGCCAGCAGCCCCCGGGGAGGGGGCGCATACGGCCCTCCGGAGCAGTTCTTC	CASSPRGGGAYGPPEQFF
-	large	TRBV6-2/TRBV6-3	11	TRBJ1-1	TGTGCCAGCAGGGCGAACACTGAAGCTTTCTTT	CASRANTEAFF
-	medium-sized	TRBV16	12	TRBJ2-7	TGTGCCAGCAGCCAATTAGGGGGCGAGCAGTACTTC	CASSQLGGEQYF
TRBD2	-	TRBV29-1	16	TRBJ2-1	TGCAGCGTTGAAGGAATAGCGGGGTCCTCGGTCAATGAGCAGTTCTTC	CSVEGIAGSSVNEQFF
-	-	TRBV23-1	16	TRBJ2-2	TGCGCCAGCAAGACTTCCTCGGGATACCGTTCCGGGGAGCTGTTTTTT	CASKTSSGYRSGELFF
TRBD1	medium-sized	TRBV19	13	TRBJ2-1	TGTGCCAGTAGCTCAGGGGGTGTCGGTGAGCAGTTCTTC	CASSSGGVGEQFF
-	medium-sized	TRBV19	13	TRBJ2-5	TGTGCCAGTAGTGAAGGGGTTCGGGAGACCCAGTACTTC	CASSEGVRETQYF
TRBD2	medium-sized	TRBV11-2	16	TRBJ2-2	TGTGCCAGCAGCCCGGTACAGCGGGAGAACACCGGGGAGCTGTTTTTT	CASSPVQRENTGELFF
TRBD2	medium-sized	TRBV12-3/TRBV12-4	14	TRBJ2-5	TGTGCCAGCAGTATCGGGGGGGCTGGGGAGACCCAGTACTTC	CASSIGGAGETQYF
TRBD1	medium-sized	TRBV12-3/TRBV12-4	14	TRBJ2-3	TGTGCCAGCAGCCGGGACAGGAACACAGATACGCAGTATTTT	CASSRDRNTDTQYF
TRBD1	-	TRBV28	15	TRBJ2-5	TGTGCCAGCAGTTCTTCACAGGGGGGCGGAGAGACCCAGCACTTC	CASSSSQGGGETQHF
TRBD1	medium-sized	TRBV19	14	TRBJ2-7	TGTGCCAGTAGTATAGGGGACAGTTCCTACGAGCAGTACTTC	CASSIGDSSYEQYF
-	medium-sized	TRBV19	15	TRBJ1-1	TGTGCCAGTAGTTTGGGGGGCGCGGGAGACACTGAAGCTTTCTTT	CASSLGGAGDTEAFF
TRBD2	medium-sized	TRBV27	15	TRBJ2-2	TGTGCCAGCAGTTTATTGGCGGGGGTAACCGGGGAGCTGTTTTTT	CASSLLAGVTGELFF
TRBD2	large	TRBV5-4	14	TRBJ2-5	TGTGCCAGCAGCTTGCCGGGACTAGAGGAGACCCAGTACTTC	CASSLPGLEETQYF
-	medium-sized	TRBV24-1	14	TRBJ2-1	TGTGCCACCAGTGATTTGACCGGGACCCAGGTCAGGTTCTTC	CATSDLTGTQVRFF
-	medium-sized	TRBV7-3	13	TRBJ2-7	TGTGCCAGCAGTCCCTCAGGGGGGTACGAGCAGTACTTC	CASSPSGGYEQYF
-	medium-sized	TRBV29-1	12	TRBJ1-1	TGCAGCGTTAAAACCTTGAACACTGAAGCTTTCTTT	CSVKTLNTEAFF
TRBD2	medium-sized	TRBV6-5	13	TRBJ2-7	TGTGCCAGCACGAGCGGGGCCAACGGCGAGCAGTACTTC	CASTSGANGEQYF
-	medium-sized	TRBV5-4	14	TRBJ2-1	TGTGCCAGCAGCTTCCGACTAACTCCTGATGAGCAGTTCTTC	CASSFRLTPDEQFF
-	few	TRBV19	14	TRBJ1-2	TGTGCCAGTAGTATATGGGGACCGAACTATGGCTACACCTTC	CASSIWGPNYGYTF
TRBD1	medium-sized	TRBV14	16	TRBJ2-5	TGTGCCAGCAGCCGACGGGACAGCATCTCCCAAGAGACCCAGTACTTC	CASSRRDSISQETQYF
TRBD1	large	TRBV29-1	13	TRBJ2-7	TGCAGCGTTGAATTGGACAGGGGGTGGGAGCAGTACTTC	CSVELDRGWEQYF